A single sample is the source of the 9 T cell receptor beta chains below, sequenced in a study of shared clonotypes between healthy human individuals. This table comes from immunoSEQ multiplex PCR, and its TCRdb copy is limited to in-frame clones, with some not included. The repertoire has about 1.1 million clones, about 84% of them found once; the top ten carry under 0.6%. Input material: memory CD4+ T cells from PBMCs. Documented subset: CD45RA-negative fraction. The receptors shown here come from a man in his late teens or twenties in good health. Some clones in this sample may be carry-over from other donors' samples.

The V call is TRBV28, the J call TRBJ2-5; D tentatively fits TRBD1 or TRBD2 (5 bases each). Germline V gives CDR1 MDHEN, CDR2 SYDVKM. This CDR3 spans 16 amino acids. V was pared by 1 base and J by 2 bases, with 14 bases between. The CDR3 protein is CASSLLGETPQETQYF. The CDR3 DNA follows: TGTGCCAGCAGTTTATTGGGGGAAACGCCGCAAGAGACCCAGTACTTC.

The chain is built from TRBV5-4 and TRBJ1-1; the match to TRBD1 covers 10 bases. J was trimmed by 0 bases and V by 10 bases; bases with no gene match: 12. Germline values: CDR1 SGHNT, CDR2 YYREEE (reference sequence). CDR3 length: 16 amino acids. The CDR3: CAVTTGGEVVNTEAFF. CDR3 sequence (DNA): TGTGCCGTAACGACAGGGGGCGAGGTTGTGAACACTGAAGCTTTCTTT.

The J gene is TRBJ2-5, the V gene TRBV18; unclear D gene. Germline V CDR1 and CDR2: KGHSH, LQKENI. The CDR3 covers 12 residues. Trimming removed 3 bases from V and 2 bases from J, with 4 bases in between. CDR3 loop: CASSPEQETQYF. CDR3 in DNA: TGTGCCAGCTCACCCGAGCAAGAGACCCAGTACTTC.

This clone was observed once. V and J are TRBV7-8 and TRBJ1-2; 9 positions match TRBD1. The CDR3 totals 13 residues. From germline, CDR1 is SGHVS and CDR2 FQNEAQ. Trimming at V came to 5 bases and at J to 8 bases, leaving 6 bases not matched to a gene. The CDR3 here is CASSRDRAEGYTF. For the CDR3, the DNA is TGTGCCAGCAGCAGGGACAGGGCGGAAGGCTACACCTTC.

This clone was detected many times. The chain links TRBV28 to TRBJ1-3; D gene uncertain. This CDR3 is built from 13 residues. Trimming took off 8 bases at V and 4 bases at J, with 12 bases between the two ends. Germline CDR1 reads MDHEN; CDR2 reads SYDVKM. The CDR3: CASLFGGGNTIYF. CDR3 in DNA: TGTGCCAGCTTGTTCGGAGGAGGAAACACCATATATTTT.

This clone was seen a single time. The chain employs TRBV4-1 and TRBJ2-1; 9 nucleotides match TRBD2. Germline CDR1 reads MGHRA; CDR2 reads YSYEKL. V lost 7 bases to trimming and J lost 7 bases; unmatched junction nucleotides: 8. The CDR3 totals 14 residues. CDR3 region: CASMGREGKNEQFF. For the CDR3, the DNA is TGCGCCAGCATGGGGCGGGAGGGGAAGAATGAGCAGTTCTTC.

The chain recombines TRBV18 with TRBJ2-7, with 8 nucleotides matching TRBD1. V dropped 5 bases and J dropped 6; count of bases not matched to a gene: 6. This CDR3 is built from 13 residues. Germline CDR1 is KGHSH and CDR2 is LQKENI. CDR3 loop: CASSSGGEVEQYF. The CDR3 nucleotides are TGTGCCAGCTCATCAGGGGGCGAGGTCGAGCAGTACTTC.

The CDR3 bases are TGTGCCAGCAGGGAGACAGGGGCAAGCTACAATGAGCAGTTCTTC. Its protein product is CASRETGASYNEQFF. The rearrangement links TRBV6-4 to TRBJ2-1; TRBD1 matches 8 bases. The V segment lost 6 bases and the J segment 3 bases; nucleotides outside the gene matches: 7. The CDR3 is 15 amino acids. Germline V CDR1 and CDR2: MRHNA, SNTAGT.

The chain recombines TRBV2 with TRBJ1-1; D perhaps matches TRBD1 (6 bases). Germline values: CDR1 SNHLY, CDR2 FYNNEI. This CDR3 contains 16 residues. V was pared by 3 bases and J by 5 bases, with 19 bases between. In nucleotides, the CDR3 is TGTGCCAGCAGTGAGGCAGGGGTAAGTGCAGGAACTGAAGCTTTCTTT. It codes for CASSEAGVSAGTEAFF.